This T cell receptor beta chain was sequenced in a study of blood T cell repertoires in COVID-19. In the study overall: Material from acute and convalescent COVID-19 was sourced from the United States, Italy and Spain. Sample material is recorded as cDNA or gDNA derived from T cells, B-cell-depleted T cells, or PBMCs.

Germline assignment: CDR1 KGHSH and CDR2 LQKENI. With 4 bases clipped from V and 2 bases from J, the junction kept 10 bases outside the gene matches. This CDR3 is 16 amino acids long. In the source study's methods: Cell counts per sample came from amplifying reference gene primers. The table came from immunoSEQ multiplex PCR; TCRdb's copy has only in-frame clones and leaves some out. Clonal size and the V and J genes are those of that table, whereas D and trimming came from the DNA. The profile shows about 160,000 clones, around 82% of them singletons. The sequence was obtained from a woman over 75 with active or convalescent COVID-19. The rearrangement uses TRBV18 and TRBJ2-7; 8 positions agree with TRBD2. Sequencing was carried out using peripheral blood. Written as DNA, the CDR3 is TGTGCCAGCTCACAACTACTAGCGGAGAATACCTACGAGCAGTACTTC. The encoded protein is CASSQLLAENTYEQYF.